This T cell receptor beta chain appears in the sequencing data of a study of cytomegalovirus exposure and HLA in healthy donors. CDR1 and CDR2 (germline): SGHTA, FQGNSA. V shed 10 bases and J 5 bases; nucleotides not matched to a gene: 7. This CDR3 comprises 12 residues. The primer mix had 60 Vbeta and 13 Jbeta primers. Produced via immunoSEQ multiplex PCR; TCRdb's table is partial and in-frame only. Of about 120,000 clones listed, approximately 80% are singletons. Only a few counts were recorded for this clone. The chain links TRBV7-2 to TRBJ1-1, with TRBD1 identical over 7 bases. Material: PBMCs. The source is a woman between 18 and 29 years old in good health and CMV-seronegative. The CDR3 sequence is CATHRGRTEAFF. The CDR3 DNA reads TGTGCCACACACAGGGGTAGGACTGAAGCTTTCTTT.